This is a list of T cell receptor beta chains from one sample in a study of shared clonotypes between healthy human individuals. Clones were sequenced by immunoSEQ multiplex PCR, and TCRdb holds only the in-frame ones, with some missing. The data show fewer than 1.8 million clones, approximately 98.5% seen once. The sample taken for sequencing was naive CD4+ T cells sorted from blood. The receptor source for this set is a man aged 30-40 years in good health. Both conserved end residues are part of each CDR3. Only some rows state a clone size, as once, few, many or a class for expanded clones.

clone size	V gene	J gene	CDR3 length	CDR3 protein
.	TRBV6-6	TRBJ1-1	13	CASSPPGGVEAFF
.	TRBV6-5	TRBJ2-3	14	CASSYRQGADTQYF
.	TRBV7-2	TRBJ2-1	15	CATSPLGPLVDEQFF
.	TRBV27	TRBJ1-2	13	CASSSYVGVGYTF
.	TRBV19	TRBJ2-5	13	CACQDRREGTQYF
.	TRBV6-5	TRBJ2-2	15	CASRSQGVDAGELFF
.	TRBV7-9	TRBJ1-2	15	CASSLGDRDSYGYTF
.	TRBV28	TRBJ1-4	12	CASSLSNEKLFF
.	TRBV30	TRBJ1-2	11	CAWSVLYGYTF
.	TRBV30	TRBJ2-1	13	CAGGVSSYNEQFF
.	TRBV10-2	TRBJ1-3	15	CASSLTRRGGNTIYF
.	TRBV5-1	TRBJ1-4	14	CASSLRGPNEKLFF
.	TRBV19	TRBJ2-1	15	CASSIDISSYNEQFF
.	TRBV27	TRBJ2-7	15	CASSPHRRSSYEQYF
.	TRBV28	TRBJ2-1	12	CASKGSYNEQFF
.	TRBV4-1	TRBJ2-1	16	CASSPTPSGRVYEQFF
.	TRBV6-1	TRBJ1-2	14	CASSAQGVNYGYTF
.	TRBV4-1	TRBJ2-7	17	CASSQERLAGGSYEQYF
.	TRBV7-3	TRBJ1-1	15	CASSLLTGGQSEAFF
.	TRBV9	TRBJ2-4	14	CASTSSARGDIQYF
.	TRBV14	TRBJ2-1	13	CASSQGQGGRQFF
.	TRBV14	TRBJ1-1	17	CASSPGQGLDMNTEAFF
.	TRBV7-2	TRBJ2-7	15	CASSSSGRLAYEQYF
.	TRBV2	TRBJ2-7	13	CASGRTVSYEQYF
once	TRBV5-1	TRBJ2-1	14	CASSLGQGFNEQFF
.	TRBV18	TRBJ2-7	15	CASSSASGRTDEQYF
.	TRBV27	TRBJ2-7	14	CASSLLEAADEQYF
.	TRBV10-1	TRBJ2-2	13	CASSGSRGRELFF
.	TRBV10-3	TRBJ2-1	15	CAATSLAGGGSEQFF
.	TRBV18	TRBJ2-7	11	CASSPGEEQYF
.	TRBV5-3	TRBJ2-3	16	CAAQRGLAGGRDTQYF
.	TRBV4-2	TRBJ1-4	15	CASSQPGEGNEKLFF
.	TRBV5-1	TRBJ2-3	15	CASSLVGDSTDTQYF
.	TRBV28	TRBJ1-4	14	CASSLGTAGEKLFF
.	TRBV7-6	TRBJ1-4	19	CASSLEAPAGSTLNEKLFF
once	TRBV5-1	TRBJ1-1	13	CASREQGATEAFF
.	TRBV5-6	TRBJ1-2	14	CASSFGGQAYGYTF
.	TRBV18	TRBJ2-7	15	CASSPLGTGGYEQYF
.	TRBV15	TRBJ2-3	13	CATKAAVTDTQYF
.	TRBV7-2	TRBJ2-1	15	CASSFTSGRYNEQFF
.	TRBV10-3	TRBJ1-1	13	CAISEEGTTEAFF
.	TRBV7-2	TRBJ2-7	15	CASSPTLAGRYEQYF
.	TRBV7-9	TRBJ1-3	14	CASSDRDRENTIYF
.	TRBV9	TRBJ1-5	13	CASSRQGNQPQHF
.	TRBV7-9	TRBJ2-7	17	CASSLDPDRGNSYEQYF
.	TRBV5-5	TRBJ1-2	14	CASSLRDSGYGYTF
.	TRBV9	TRBJ1-2	15	CASSVGYRAEYGYTF
.	TRBV5-4	TRBJ2-2	15	CASSLGSLGTGELFF
.	TRBV18	TRBJ2-7	14	CASSLRSISYEQYF
.	TRBV9	TRBJ2-7	15	CASSVSGSSVYEQYF
.	TRBV5-6	TRBJ1-1	15	CASSRSGTGVSEAFF
.	TRBV6-5	TRBJ2-7	11	CASSRGDEQYF
.	TRBV11-2	TRBJ1-4	13	CASSLSRDEKLFF
.	TRBV6-1	TRBJ2-5	13	CASSRTSSETQYF